This TCR beta chain comes out of a study of T cells in Graves' hyperthyroidism and ophthalmopathy. Amplified TCR beta CDR3 regions derived from RNA transcripts. The HTBI primer set was used in a first-round RT-PCR of the TCR CDR3. Using its own MiXCR run on the multiplex PCR reads, TCRdb lists one record per CDR3 protein. The sample includes about 530,000 distinct CDR3 sequences, 15% to 20% of them seen just once. The CDR3 is 18 residues long. Germline V gene lookup returns CDR1 MNHNS and CDR2 SASEGT. J lost 6 bases, V lost 6 bases, and 17 bases had no gene match. The clonotype originates from a woman under 30 with Graves' ophthalmopathy. This chain connects TRBV6-1 to TRBJ2-1; TRBD2 matches 10 bases. Sequenced sample: blood. CDR3 in amino acids: CASRAGLFSGGASNEQFF. CDR3 nucleotides: TGTGCCAGCAGGGCAGGCCTCTTCAGCGGGGGGGCCAGCAATGAGCAGTTCTTC.